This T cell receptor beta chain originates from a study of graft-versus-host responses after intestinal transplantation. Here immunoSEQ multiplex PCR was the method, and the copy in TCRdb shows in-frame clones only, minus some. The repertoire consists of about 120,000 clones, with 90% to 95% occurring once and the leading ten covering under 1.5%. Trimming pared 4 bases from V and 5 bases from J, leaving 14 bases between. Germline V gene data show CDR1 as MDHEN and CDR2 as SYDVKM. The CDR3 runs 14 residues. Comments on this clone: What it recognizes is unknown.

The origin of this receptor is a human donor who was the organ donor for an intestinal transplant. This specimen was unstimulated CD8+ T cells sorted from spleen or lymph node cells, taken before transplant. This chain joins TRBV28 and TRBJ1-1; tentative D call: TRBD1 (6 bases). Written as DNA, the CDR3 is TGTGCCAGCAGTTCACTCAGGGGTAAAACTGAAGCTTTCTTT. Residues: CASSSLRGKTEAFF.